This passage covers 12 T cell receptor beta chains from one sample sequenced in a study of blood T cell repertoires in COVID-19 (dated by TCRdb to 2018 to 2020). Preparation of the library involved the immunoSEQ multiplex PCR assay. The immuneACCESS repertoire file appears here via TCRdb, limited to in-frame rearrangements. These files lack a portion of the clones; in checked studies, under half of the deficit traces to unresolved V genes, and the cause of the others is not known. Counted in this sample were 260,000 or so clones; over 70% of them appeared once. The ten most abundant clones make up approximately 9% of the sample. Source material: peripheral blood. These receptors all stem from a human donor in a cohort sampled during active COVID-19.

By sample share, this clone is medium-sized (0.01 to 0.1%). The genes are TRBV7-9 and TRBJ1-4, with 7 bases aligning to TRBD1. The CDR3 contains 15 residues. Per the germline V gene, CDR1 is SEHNR and CDR2 is FQNEAQ (reference sequence). The J segment lost 3 bases and the V segment lost 1 base, leaving 2 bases of the junction unmatched. CDR3 in amino acids: CASSLGGQANEKLFF. CDR3 nucleotides: TGTGCCAGCAGCTTAGGTGGACAGGCTAATGAAAAACTGTTTTTT.

This clone was seen only once. The J gene is TRBJ2-1, the V gene TRBV6-5, with D perhaps matching TRBD1 (7 bases). The germline V gene has CDR1 MNHEY and CDR2 SVGAGI. V was pared by 7 bases and J by 5 bases, with 12 bases between. The CDR3 is made up of 13 amino acids. In DNA form, the CDR3 reads TGTGCCAGCACCAGGGGGGCACACAATGAGCAGTTCTTC. This gives the protein CASTRGAHNEQFF.

The chain carries TRBV3-1 (or the pseudogene TRBV3-2) and TRBJ1-4, with D possibly TRBD1 on 5 matching bases. Germline CDR1 is LGHDT and CDR2 is YNNKEL (reference sequence). Trimming took 0 bases from V and 5 from J, leaving 10 bases between them. The CDR3 loop spans 15 amino acids. CDR3 region: CASSQEGRRNEKLFF. The CDR3, as DNA: TGTGCCAGCAGCCAAGAGGGGCGACGAAATGAAAAACTGTTTTTT.

This sequence joins TRBV28 and TRBJ1-2; 9 nucleotides agree with TRBD1. The junction had 2 bases not matched to a gene; V was cut back by 5 bases and J by 4 bases. This CDR3 spans 13 amino acids. Germline V gene sequence: CDR1 MDHEN, CDR2 SYDVKM. Written as DNA, the CDR3 is TGTGCCAGCAGTAGGACAGGGGTCTATGGCTACACCTTC. It yields the protein CASSRTGVYGYTF.

The chain joins TRBV6-5 to TRBJ1-1; D ambiguous. The V gene lost 4 bases and the J gene lost 1 base, with 16 bases spanning the gap. The CDR3 is made up of 16 amino acids. Germline CDR1 MNHEY, CDR2 SVGAGI. The CDR3 loop is CASSLEGTFGNTEAFF. CDR3 nucleotide sequence: TGTGCCAGCAGTTTGGAGGGAACGTTTGGGAACACTGAAGCTTTCTTT.

V is TRBV7-6 and J is TRBJ2-3; 8 nucleotides agree with TRBD2. Germline V gene data show CDR1 as SGHVS and CDR2 as FNYEAQ. CDR3 length: 17 amino acids. Germline trimming cut 2 bases from V and 0 bases from J; bases unmatched to any gene: 7. CDR3 in DNA: TGTGCCAGCAGCTTATTTTTAGCGGGGACTAGCACAGATACGCAGTATTTT. Protein sequence: CASSLFLAGTSTDTQYF.

The chain links TRBV6-5 to TRBJ2-5; 10 bases map to TRBD2. The CDR3 is made up of 15 amino acids. After removal of 5 bases from V and 4 bases from J, the junction contained 7 bases not matched to a gene. Germline V gives CDR1 MNHEY, CDR2 SVGAGI. In DNA, the CDR3 is TGTGCCAGCAGTCTCAGCGGGGGGGCCGTAGAGACCCAGTACTTC. As protein: CASSLSGGAVETQYF.

This chain links TRBV29-1 with TRBJ2-7; 8 bases align to TRBD1. Germline-derived CDR1 and CDR2 are SQVTM and ANQGSEA. This CDR3 spans 14 amino acids. Unmatched junction bases numbered 8, after V lost 4 bases and J lost 3 bases. CDR3 DNA: TGCAGCGTTGCCACAGGGGGTTCTAACTACGAGCAGTACTTC. Encoded protein: CSVATGGSNYEQYF.

The V gene is TRBV15, the J gene TRBJ2-1; D might be TRBD2 (6 bases). Germline CDR1 and CDR2: LNHNV and YYDKDF (reference sequence). V was clipped by 6 bases and J by 7 bases, with 19 bases between them. The CDR3 loop spans 15 amino acids. CDR3 in amino acids: CATRVQLAINNEQFF. CDR3 bases: TGTGCCACCAGGGTGCAACTAGCAATTAATAATGAGCAGTTCTTC. The whole variable domain, remainder taken from reference TRBV15 and TRBJ2-1, is DAMVIQNPRYQVTQFGKPVTLSCSQTLNHNVMYWYQQKSSQAPKLLFHYYDKDFNNEADTPDNFQSRRPNTSFCFLDIRSPGLGDTAMYLCATRVQLAINNEQFFGPGTRLTVL.

The chain combines TRBV19 with TRBJ2-6, with 8 positions matching TRBD1. V was clipped by 7 bases and J by 2 bases; unmatched bases: 4. Germline V CDR1 and CDR2: LNHDA, SQIVND (reference sequence). CDR3 size: 15 residues. The CDR3 bases are TGTGCCAGTAATCCGGACAGGGCTGGGGCCAACGTCCTGACTTTC. As protein: CASNPDRAGANVLTF.

The V gene is TRBV3-1 (or the pseudogene TRBV3-2), the J gene TRBJ2-1; no firm D call. CDR3 size: 13 residues. Trimming removed 5 bases from V and 4 bases from J, with 9 bases in between. In germline, CDR1 is LGHDT, CDR2 YNNKEL (reference sequence). CDR3 region: CASSFPGYNEQFF. In DNA, the CDR3 is TGTGCCAGCAGCTTTCCGGGTTACAATGAGCAGTTCTTC.

This clone was recorded only once. The V and J genes are TRBV7-6 and TRBJ2-7; 8 nucleotides align to TRBD2. This CDR3 contains 15 residues. The germline CDR1 and CDR2 sequences are SGHVS and FNYEAQ. Trimming removed 5 bases from V and 3 bases from J; junction bases left unmatched: 9. The CDR3 protein is CASSPAGLGSYEQYF. For the CDR3, the DNA is TGTGCCAGCAGCCCAGCGGGACTAGGTAGCTACGAGCAGTACTTC.